This T cell receptor (beta chain) was profiled in a study of T-cell memory formation after mild COVID-19. Study background: Largely, the TCR clusters proved donor specific. Study-level findings and limits: There were some responding clones in pre-infection memory, which suggested that cross-reactive memory had joined. Largely, contracting CD4+ clones fell within CM and EM, and contracting CD8+ clones within EMRA.

The germline V gene encodes CDR1 MGHRA and CDR2 YSYEKL. J gave up 3 bases and V 1 base, and 11 bases lay outside the gene matches. CDR3 length equals 18 residues. About this clonotype itself: Its antigen is unknown.

Each CDR3 protein is one row after TCRdb ran MiXCR on the 5' RACE reads. The table lists 300,000 to 400,000 distinct CDR3 sequences, approximately 15% of them singletons, with roughly 22% in the top ten. The sequence was obtained from a man between 18 and 29 years old who had mild COVID-19 (a few samples of this study predate the infection). Cell type and time point are not known. Material: PBMCs or a T cell subset sorted from them (not recorded which). The gene calls are TRBV4-1 and TRBJ2-3; 9 bases match TRBD2. This CDR3 is CASSQVVSAGGGTDTQYF. In DNA, the CDR3 is TGCGCCAGCAGCCAAGTGGTCTCAGCGGGGGGCGGTACAGATACGCAGTATTTT.